This T cell receptor beta chain was recorded in a study of T cells in Graves' hyperthyroidism and ophthalmopathy. General observations from the study: Most thyroid clonotypes expanded above 0.001 appeared in blood too. Ophthalmopathy and stable hyperthyroidism were separated by a 13 V-J model.

Graves' hyperthyroidism was deemed stable absent ophthalmopathy progression within 18 months. TCR beta CDR3 sequences were amplified from RNA transcripts. TCR CDR3 underwent first-round RT-PCR with the HTBI primer set. TCRdb ran MiXCR on the multiplex PCR reads and lists one entry per CDR3 protein. The sample has hundreds of thousands of distinct CDR3 sequences; approximately 40% are singletons. As for this clonotype: The antigen is undetermined.

The V end lost 6 bases, the J end lost 0 bases, and 18 bases lay between the germline ends. Germline lookup yields CDR1 DFQATT and CDR2 SNEGSKA (reference sequence). CDR3 length: 15 amino acids. V gene TRBV20-1 combines with J gene TRBJ2-7, with D hard to call. The sequencing sample was made of blood. This clonotype originated in a man in his late teens or twenties with Graves' hyperthyroidism. As DNA, the CDR3 is TGCAGTGCGAATCAAAGGCGTCTTAGCTCCTACGAGCAGTACTTC. This gives the protein CSANQRRLSSYEQYF.